This T cell receptor beta chain was observed in a study of blood T cells in healthy people across ages. At the level of the study: Template switching captured about one barcoded beta molecule per two T cells.

This clonotype was picked up a small number of times. The antigen remains undetermined. Sample-barcoded 5' priming and a J-beta primer mix drove a second PCR of roughly 7 to 11 cycles. TCRdb recomputed calls from the 5' RACE reads with MiXCR, one row per CDR3 protein. The table records more than 1.4 million distinct CDR3 sequences, roughly 40% of them present only once. Findings and limits, study-wide: There were more naive CD4+ cells and higher diversity in long-lived donors than in aged donors.

The V segment lost 3 bases and the J segment 5 bases; nucleotides outside the gene matches: 8. CDR3 length: 15 residues. Looked up from germline, CDR1 is MGHRA and CDR2 is YSYEKL. Sequenced sample: blood. The chain joins TRBV4-1 to TRBJ2-7; 9 nucleotides line up with TRBD1. This TCR was sampled from a woman between 18 and 29 years old in good health. The CDR3 DNA reads TGCGCCAGCAGCCAGGTGACAGGGGGACTAAACGAGCAGTACTTC. This translates into CASSQVTGGLNEQYF.